This TCR beta chain comes out of a study of shared clonotypes between healthy human individuals. Study at large: A donor's plate count was three for CD4 naive and three for CD4 memory; CD8 naive had two and CD8 memory one.

Study-wide findings and caveats: Since donors were few, the genetic and exposure-history diversity represented was limited.

Donors, without exception, were Caucasian adults residing in Nashville, Tennessee. Germline CDR1 is SGHRS and CDR2 is YFSETQ. The trim removed 0 bases at V and 12 bases at J, leaving 12 bases unmatched. CDR3 size: 15 residues. A note on this clone: The antigen is unknown.

The assay was carried out at the deep level. Method: immunoSEQ multiplex PCR; TCRdb's copy keeps in-frame clones and lacks some. The table shows over a million clones, with 75% to 85% occurring only once. The rearrangement links TRBV5-1 to TRBJ2-1, with 7 positions matching TRBD2. The material sequenced was memory CD4+ T cells from PBMCs. As for subset: CD45RA-negative fraction. The receptor was isolated from a man aged 18 to 29 in good health. Some clones in this sample may be carry-over from other donors' samples. In nucleotides, the CDR3 is TGCGCCAGCAGCTTGGGACTTCCTCAGCGCGGGGGGCAGTTCTTC. It translates to CASSLGLPQRGGQFF. Full variable domain (remainder filled in from reference TRBV5-1 and TRBJ2-1): KAGVTQTPRYLIKTRGQQVTLSCSPISGHRSVSWYQQTPGQGLQFLFEYFSETQRNKGNFPGRFSGRQFSNSRSEMNVSTLELGDSALYLCASSLGLPQRGGQFFGPGTRLTVL.